What follows are 11 T cell receptor beta chains derived from one specimen sequenced in a study of Ad26.COV2.S vaccination and SARS-CoV-2 variants. Measured with immunoSEQ multiplex PCR; TCRdb has only the in-frame clones, and not every one. Of around 400,000 clones listed, around 82% are singletons. The treatment is: 15 to 20 received Ad26.COV2.S at low or high dose, single or two shots; roughly five received placebo; per-sample allocation not given. Samples were taken on day 63 after the first vaccine or placebo injection. The material was peripheral blood, obtained in a trial of Ad26.COV2.S vaccine versus placebo. The receptor source for this set is a person aged 18-60 years who received the Ad26.COV2.S COVID-19 vaccine or a placebo.

This CDR3 reads CASSARTAHSYEQYF. The CDR3 DNA reads as TGTGCCAGCAGCGCCAGGACAGCCCACTCCTACGAGCAGTACTTC. The gene calls are TRBV7-9 and TRBJ2-7, with D perhaps TRBD1 (6 bases). This CDR3 spans 15 amino acids. Germline-derived CDR1 and CDR2 are SEHNR and FQNEAQ (reference sequence). Trimming shortened V by 5 bases and J by 0 bases, and 14 bases separated the two germline ends.

This clone was counted once. This specimen includes other DNA sequences encoding the same CDR3. The chain couples TRBV29-1 to TRBJ1-2; D remains unclear. This CDR3 has 8 residues. V lost 6 bases and J lost 8, with 4 bases in between. The germline gives CDR1 SQVTM, CDR2 ANQGSEA. The CDR3: CSVGGYTF. The CDR3, as DNA: TGCAGCGTAGGGGGCTACACCTTC.

The rearrangement links TRBV7-9 to TRBJ1-1; 7 bases agree with TRBD1. The CDR3 runs 14 residues. V trimming: 2 bases; J trimming: 4 bases; junction bases outside the gene matches: 4. Germline V lookup: CDR1 SEHNR, CDR2 FQNEAQ (reference sequence). The chain's CDR3 is CASSLRDRGTEAFF. CDR3 DNA sequence: TGTGCCAGCAGCTTACGGGACAGAGGCACTGAAGCTTTCTTT.

The chain carries TRBV6-5 and TRBJ2-7, with TRBD2 matching 7 bases. CDR1 is MNHEY, CDR2 SVGAGI, per germline. V lost 8 bases to trimming and J lost 1 base; unmatched junction nucleotides: 5. This CDR3 spans 13 amino acids. CDR3 sequence: CASGRVGSYEQYF. The DNA of the CDR3 is TGTGCCAGCGGGAGGGTGGGGTCCTACGAGCAGTACTTC.

This chain connects TRBV2 to TRBJ1-5, with D perhaps matching TRBD1 (6 bases). Germline CDR1 is SNHLY and CDR2 is FYNNEI. This CDR3 has 12 amino acids. Trimming pared 3 bases from V and 9 bases from J, leaving 9 bases between. DNA of the CDR3: TGTGCCAGCAGTGAGCTACAGGGGCCCCAGCATTTT. Translated: CASSELQGPQHF.

The chain's CDR3 is CASSVGDTGELFF. The CDR3, as DNA: TGCGCCAGCAGTGTGGGGGACACCGGGGAGCTGTTTTTT. The chain joins TRBV5-1 to TRBJ2-2, with D possibly being TRBD1 or TRBD2 (5 bases each). V lost 5 bases and J lost 3, with 8 bases in between. The CDR3 consists of 13 residues. From germline, CDR1 is SGHRS and CDR2 YFSETQ.

This clone was seen more than once but under ten times. The chain joins TRBV4-3 to TRBJ2-2; 7 bases align to TRBD1. Germline CDR1 and CDR2: LGHNA and YSLEER. The junction had 8 bases not matched to a gene; V was cut back by 4 bases and J by 0 bases. CDR3 length: 17 residues. CDR3 DNA: TGCGCCAGCAGCCCTCAAGGGGGCGAATCGAACACCGGGGAGCTGTTTTTT. As protein: CASSPQGGESNTGELFF.

In its sample, this clone was seen a few times. The chain employs TRBV5-1 and TRBJ2-5; TRBD2 matches at 11 bases. The germline gives CDR1 SGHRS, CDR2 YFSETQ. V was pared by 2 bases and J by 2 bases, with 5 bases of the junction left unmatched. The CDR3 spans 16 residues. The CDR3: CASSLLAGAGQETQYF. CDR3 DNA sequence: TGCGCCAGCAGCTTACTAGCGGGAGCCGGGCAAGAGACCCAGTACTTC. The complete variable domain, with remaining parts taken from reference TRBV5-1 and TRBJ2-5, reads KAGVTQTPRYLIKTRGQQVTLSCSPISGHRSVSWYQQTPGQGLQFLFEYFSETQRNKGNFPGRFSGRQFSNSRSEMNVSTLELGDSALYLCASSLLAGAGQETQYFGPGTRLLVL.

The chain uses TRBV11-3 and TRBJ2-5; maybe TRBD2 (6 bases). V dropped 5 bases and J dropped 5 bases, with 18 bases sitting between them. The germline V gene encodes CDR1 SGHNT and CDR2 YENEEA. The CDR3 has 15 residues. The CDR3 reads CASSDRDSRDETQYF. The CDR3, as DNA: TGTGCCAGCAGCGACCGGGACTCAAGGGATGAGACCCAGTACTTC.

This clone was observed a handful of times. The chain joins TRBV3-1 (or the pseudogene TRBV3-2) to TRBJ1-6; tentative D call: TRBD1 (5 bases). The CDR3 runs 15 residues. Germline CDR1 is LGHDT and CDR2 is YNNKEL (reference sequence). V lost 6 bases to trimming and J lost 6 bases, with 15 bases between them. The CDR3 spells CASRNWDAVNSPLHF. CDR3 DNA sequence: TGTGCCAGCAGAAACTGGGACGCAGTTAATTCACCCCTCCACTTT.

The chain uses TRBV6-5 and TRBJ1-3; D is perhaps TRBD1 (5 bases). Between the trimmed V and J ends, which lost 9 bases and 0 bases, there was a span of 12 bases. The length of the CDR3 is 14 residues. Germline CDR1 MNHEY, CDR2 SVGAGI. The CDR3 nucleotides are TGTGCCAGTATTCGGGGGTTCTCTGGAAACACCATATATTTT. Translated, it gives CASIRGFSGNTIYF.